The following is a T cell receptor beta chain sequence with its context. This sample is drawn from a study of blood T cell repertoires in COVID-19. Assay used: immunoSEQ multiplex PCR; TCRdb lists only in-frame clones, some missing. The sample yields 110,000 to 150,000 clones, approximately 92% seen once. Germline assignment: CDR1 MNHEY and CDR2 SMNVEV (reference sequence). The CDR3 sequence is 15 residues long. V lost 5 bases, J lost 3 bases, and 16 bases lay in between. The chain couples TRBV27 to TRBJ1-2, with a tentative D call TRBD1 (5 bases). Sequencing was carried out using peripheral blood. The clonotype was recovered from a woman aged 60-75 years with active COVID-19. DNA of the CDR3: TGTGCCAGCAGTCAGGCAGGGTCAAGAGACTATGGCTACACCTTC. Protein sequence: CASSQAGSRDYGYTF.